These T cell receptor beta chains were read from a single sample in a study of identical twins. TCRdb re-derived calls from the 5' RACE reads in MiXCR, one entry per CDR3 protein. The sample holds hundreds of thousands of distinct CDR3 sequences, about 12% seen once. This sample also appeared in a second study, on yellow fever vaccine responses in identical twins.

Input material: PBMCs. These receptors all stem from a woman aged 18 to 35 in good health. CDR3s include the opening cysteine and the closing phenylalanine or tryptophan. D genes are given only for firm matches. Some rows have no size entry. The others give once, few or many, or a class for an expanded clone.

CDR3nt: TGCGCCAGCACCGAGAGGGCCGGGACAGGGTCTTTCGAGCAGTACTTC
CDR3aa: CASTERAGTGSFEQYF
abundance: few
v_gene: TRBV5-1
d_gene: TRBD1
j_gene: TRBJ2-7

CDR3nt: TGTGCCACCGTGCGGGGAGACACCTCTGGGGCCAACGTCCTGGCTTTC
CDR3aa: CATVRGDTSGANVLAF
abundance: .
v_gene: TRBV6-1
d_gene: .
j_gene: TRBJ2-6

CDR3nt: TGTGCCACCAGTGACAAACGGACTAGCGGGGGGGCCAGTAATGAGCAGTTCTTC
CDR3aa: CATSDKRTSGGASNEQFF
abundance: few
v_gene: TRBV24-1
d_gene: TRBD2
j_gene: TRBJ2-1

CDR3nt: TGCGCCAGCAGCCGACTAGGACAGAGTGGGGATACGCAGTATTTT
CDR3aa: CASSRLGQSGDTQYF
abundance: few
v_gene: TRBV4-1
d_gene: .
j_gene: TRBJ2-3

CDR3nt: TGTGCCAGCAGAATTAGGGGGCGCGACGATGGCTACACCTTC
CDR3aa: CASRIRGRDDGYTF
abundance: many
v_gene: TRBV6-1
d_gene: TRBD1
j_gene: TRBJ1-2

CDR3nt: TGTGCCAGCAGCCACGGGGGAGGGGGTATCAGCCAGCCCCAGCATTTT
CDR3aa: CASSHGGGGISQPQHF
abundance: .
v_gene: TRBV7-9
d_gene: .
j_gene: TRBJ1-5

CDR3nt: TGCGCCAGCAGCCAAGAAAGCCTGAGCAATGAGCAGTTCTTC
CDR3aa: CASSQESLSNEQFF
abundance: few
v_gene: TRBV4-1
d_gene: .
j_gene: TRBJ2-1

CDR3nt: TGTGCCAGCTCAGAGATAGCGCACAATGGGGAGCAGTTCTTC
CDR3aa: CASSEIAHNGEQFF
abundance: few
v_gene: TRBV18
d_gene: .
j_gene: TRBJ2-1

CDR3nt: TGTGCCAGCATGGTGACTAGCACTGAAGCTTTCTTT
CDR3aa: CASMVTSTEAFF
abundance: .
v_gene: TRBV12-3/TRBV12-4
d_gene: .
j_gene: TRBJ1-1

CDR3nt: TGCAGCGCTGAGGGTCGGGGCACTGAAGCTTTCTTT
CDR3aa: CSAEGRGTEAFF
abundance: .
v_gene: TRBV29-1
d_gene: .
j_gene: TRBJ1-1

CDR3nt: TGTGCCAGCAGCTCCTCCCTTGGCGGGAGTGGGGGTAGCTCCTACAATGAGCAGTTCTTC
CDR3aa: CASSSSLGGSGGSSYNEQFF
abundance: .
v_gene: TRBV11-2
d_gene: TRBD2
j_gene: TRBJ2-1

CDR3nt: TGTGCCAGTACAGCTCTAGACTCCTACGAGCAGTACTTC
CDR3aa: CASTALDSYEQYF
abundance: .
v_gene: TRBV2
d_gene: .
j_gene: TRBJ2-7

CDR3nt: TGTGCCAGCAGCCAAGATGCCCGCAATGAGCAGTTCTTC
CDR3aa: CASSQDARNEQFF
abundance: many
v_gene: TRBV3-1
d_gene: .
j_gene: TRBJ2-1

CDR3nt: TGTGCCAGCAGCGCCCAATACCGAGGAACAGATACGCAGTATTTT
CDR3aa: CASSAQYRGTDTQYF
abundance: .
v_gene: TRBV4-2
d_gene: .
j_gene: TRBJ2-3

CDR3nt: TGTGCCAGCAGCCAAGATTGGGGCGCCATAGATACGCAGTATTTT
CDR3aa: CASSQDWGAIDTQYF
abundance: few
v_gene: TRBV3-1
d_gene: .
j_gene: TRBJ2-3

CDR3nt: TGCAGTGCTCCTGACCCTAGCGGGGCAAATGAGCAGTTCTTC
CDR3aa: CSAPDPSGANEQFF
abundance: few
v_gene: TRBV20-1
d_gene: TRBD2
j_gene: TRBJ2-1

CDR3nt: TGTGCCAGCCAGAGCCTAGCGGGAGGATACACAGATACGCAGTATTTT
CDR3aa: CASQSLAGGYTDTQYF
abundance: .
v_gene: TRBV28
d_gene: TRBD2
j_gene: TRBJ2-3

CDR3nt: TGCAGTGTCCGGAGACTAGCGGGAGGCCTCTACAATGAGCAGTTCTTC
CDR3aa: CSVRRLAGGLYNEQFF
abundance: few
v_gene: TRBV20-1
d_gene: TRBD2
j_gene: TRBJ2-1

CDR3nt: TGTGCCAGCAGCCAACCTGGGGGTGTCAAAAACATTCAGTACTTC
CDR3aa: CASSQPGGVKNIQYF
abundance: many
v_gene: TRBV11-2
d_gene: .
j_gene: TRBJ2-4

CDR3nt: TGTGCCAGCAGCGCACACCCGGGACAATCACCTCCGTACAATGAGCAGTTCTTC
CDR3aa: CASSAHPGQSPPYNEQFF
abundance: .
v_gene: TRBV7-8
d_gene: .
j_gene: TRBJ2-1

CDR3nt: TGTGCCACCACGACACCAAACACAGATACGCAGTATTTT
CDR3aa: CATTTPNTDTQYF
abundance: many
v_gene: TRBV27
d_gene: .
j_gene: TRBJ2-3

CDR3nt: TGTGCCAGCAGCGTAGATGGACCGAACACTGAAGCTTTCTTT
CDR3aa: CASSVDGPNTEAFF
abundance: .
v_gene: TRBV9
d_gene: .
j_gene: TRBJ1-1

CDR3nt: TGTGCCAGCAGTTACTCCAGATACTCTGGGGCCAACGTCCTGACTTTC
CDR3aa: CASSYSRYSGANVLTF
abundance: .
v_gene: TRBV6-5
d_gene: .
j_gene: TRBJ2-6

CDR3nt: TGTGCCAGCAGTTTGTTCGCTAGCGGAGCGTACAATGAGCAGTTCTTC
CDR3aa: CASSLFASGAYNEQFF
abundance: few
v_gene: TRBV12-3/TRBV12-4
d_gene: TRBD2
j_gene: TRBJ2-1

CDR3nt: TGTGCCAGCAGTTACTCAGGACTAGCGGGAGATCGAGATACGCAGTATTTT
CDR3aa: CASSYSGLAGDRDTQYF
abundance: .
v_gene: TRBV6-2/TRBV6-3
d_gene: TRBD2
j_gene: TRBJ2-3

CDR3nt: TGCAGTGCTCCTTTTGGGAGTGGGTACGAGCAGTACTTC
CDR3aa: CSAPFGSGYEQYF
abundance: few
v_gene: TRBV20-1
d_gene: .
j_gene: TRBJ2-7

CDR3nt: TGCAGCGTTGCCCTTGCGGGGACCCAGTACTTC
CDR3aa: CSVALAGTQYF
abundance: many
v_gene: TRBV29-1
d_gene: .
j_gene: TRBJ2-5

CDR3nt: TGTGCCAGCAGCGCAGGGGGCTACTATGGCTACACCTTC
CDR3aa: CASSAGGYYGYTF
abundance: many
v_gene: TRBV7-9
d_gene: TRBD1
j_gene: TRBJ1-2

CDR3nt: TGTGCCAGCAGCACGGGGCTTTCCCTCCACTTT
CDR3aa: CASSTGLSLHF
abundance: few
v_gene: TRBV12-3/TRBV12-4
d_gene: .
j_gene: TRBJ1-6

CDR3nt: TGTGCCAGCAGTTTTGGACTAGCGGGGGCTTCCTACACAGATACGCAGTATTTT
CDR3aa: CASSFGLAGASYTDTQYF
abundance: few
v_gene: TRBV28
d_gene: TRBD2
j_gene: TRBJ2-3

CDR3nt: TGCAGCGTCAAGGCAGGGCCGAACACCGGGGAGCTGTTTTTT
CDR3aa: CSVKAGPNTGELFF
abundance: many
v_gene: TRBV29-1
d_gene: .
j_gene: TRBJ2-2

CDR3nt: TGTGCCAGCAGTTCCAGGACTAGCGGGATTCCCAATGAGCAGTTCTTC
CDR3aa: CASSSRTSGIPNEQFF
abundance: few
v_gene: TRBV12-3/TRBV12-4
d_gene: TRBD2
j_gene: TRBJ2-1

CDR3nt: TGTGCCACCTCGACACACACACCGAACACCGGGGAGCTGTTTTTT
CDR3aa: CATSTHTPNTGELFF
abundance: .
v_gene: TRBV24-1
d_gene: .
j_gene: TRBJ2-2

CDR3nt: TGTGCCAGCAGTCCAGGGGGTGGCGATGAGCAGTTCTTC
CDR3aa: CASSPGGGDEQFF
abundance: .
v_gene: TRBV12-3/TRBV12-4
d_gene: TRBD1
j_gene: TRBJ2-1

CDR3nt: TGTGCCAGCAGCCAAGTAGCGGGAGGGCGACACGAGCAGTACTTC
CDR3aa: CASSQVAGGRHEQYF
abundance: few
v_gene: TRBV14
d_gene: TRBD2
j_gene: TRBJ2-7

CDR3nt: TGCGCCAGCAGTGATATAATAGGGTCTCCTAGCGGCGCTTTCTTT
CDR3aa: CASSDIIGSPSGAFF
abundance: .
v_gene: TRBV10-2
d_gene: .
j_gene: TRBJ1-1

CDR3nt: TGTGCCAGCAGTTTTCTGGGCACAGATACGCAGTATTTT
CDR3aa: CASSFLGTDTQYF
abundance: many
v_gene: TRBV12-3/TRBV12-4
d_gene: .
j_gene: TRBJ2-3

CDR3nt: TGTGCTAGTGGTTTGCAAGCTAGCGGGAGAACCTACAATGAGCAGTTCTTC
CDR3aa: CASGLQASGRTYNEQFF
abundance: .
v_gene: TRBV12-5
d_gene: TRBD2
j_gene: TRBJ2-1

CDR3nt: TGTGCCAGCAAGAAAGTCAGGGGGCCTGTGGAAAAACTGTTTTTT
CDR3aa: CASKKVRGPVEKLFF
abundance: few
v_gene: TRBV2
d_gene: TRBD1
j_gene: TRBJ1-4

CDR3nt: TGCAGTGCCCACCGGGACGCAGGAAATGAGCAGTTCTTC
CDR3aa: CSAHRDAGNEQFF
abundance: few
v_gene: TRBV20-1
d_gene: .
j_gene: TRBJ2-1

CDR3nt: TGTGCCAGCAGTTGGTATCGGCGGGTTAGCAATCAGCCCCAGCATTTT
CDR3aa: CASSWYRRVSNQPQHF
abundance: few
v_gene: TRBV28
d_gene: .
j_gene: TRBJ1-5

CDR3nt: TGTGCCAGCAGAAATTTTCAGGAAAAACTGTTTTTT
CDR3aa: CASRNFQEKLFF
abundance: few
v_gene: TRBV6-1
d_gene: .
j_gene: TRBJ1-4

CDR3nt: TGTGCCAGCAGCATGGATGCCGGGGAGCTGTTTTTT
CDR3aa: CASSMDAGELFF
abundance: few
v_gene: TRBV13
d_gene: .
j_gene: TRBJ2-2

CDR3nt: TGTGCCACCAGCAGAGATATGACTAGCGCAGCCTACGAGCAGTACTTC
CDR3aa: CATSRDMTSAAYEQYF
abundance: few
v_gene: TRBV15
d_gene: TRBD2
j_gene: TRBJ2-7

CDR3nt: TGTGCCAGCAGTCCCTACACGGGGGGCCCCGTGAATGAGCAGTTCTTC
CDR3aa: CASSPYTGGPVNEQFF
abundance: few
v_gene: TRBV27
d_gene: .
j_gene: TRBJ2-1

CDR3nt: TGTGCCAGCAGTTTGGGCCTCCTTTGGGATACGCAGTATTTT
CDR3aa: CASSLGLLWDTQYF
abundance: .
v_gene: TRBV28
d_gene: .
j_gene: TRBJ2-3

CDR3nt: TGCGCCAGCAGTGATACGATAGACTTCCCCGGGGAGCTGTTTTTT
CDR3aa: CASSDTIDFPGELFF
abundance: .
v_gene: TRBV10-2
d_gene: .
j_gene: TRBJ2-2

CDR3nt: TGTGCCAGCAGCCCACTGAGCGGCACAGATACGCAGTATTTT
CDR3aa: CASSPLSGTDTQYF
abundance: many
v_gene: TRBV12-3/TRBV12-4
d_gene: .
j_gene: TRBJ2-3

CDR3nt: TGTGCCAGCAGGTCAATCAGGGGTAACTCCTACGAGCAGTACTTC
CDR3aa: CASRSIRGNSYEQYF
abundance: .
v_gene: TRBV28
d_gene: .
j_gene: TRBJ2-7

CDR3nt: TGTGCCAGCAGTTTTATCCGGGGGCCGGCGGAGACCCAGTACTTC
CDR3aa: CASSFIRGPAETQYF
abundance: .
v_gene: TRBV28
d_gene: .
j_gene: TRBJ2-5